This T cell receptor beta chain was sequenced in a study of CD8 T cells in ankylosing spondylitis. This clonotype was recorded many times. Antigen: not known. In TCRdb, the 5' RACE reads were re-called with MiXCR into one record per CDR3 protein. The sample shows fewer than 250,000 distinct CDR3 sequences, about a sixth of them seen only once. Germline V gene sequence: CDR1 LGHDT, CDR2 YNNKEL (reference sequence). The CDR3 runs 15 residues. V dropped 1 base and J dropped 3; count of bases not matched to a gene: 3. Study conclusions and caveats: There was reportedly significant enrichment of clones that were disease-linked in matched ankylosing spondylitis synovial fluid. Within peripheral blood, clones linked to disease were CD8+ and relatively rare. Characteristic, it appeared, of ankylosing spondylitis blood was a TCR beta motif of roughly eight highly homologous variants. Earlier work had already found some motif variants in reactive arthritis synovial fluid and blood.

The chain couples TRBV3-1 to TRBJ2-3, with TRBD2 matching over 8 bases. Material: blood, either unsorted or a sorted T cell fraction (not recorded which). The source is a male donor with ankylosing spondylitis. For the CDR3, the DNA is TGTGCCAGCAGCCAAGTTAGCGGGAATACAGATACGCAGTATTTT. Amino acids: CASSQVSGNTDTQYF.